This T cell receptor (beta chain) was sequenced during a study of blood T cell repertoires in COVID-19. Study summary: Acute-phase and convalescent COVID-19 samples originated in the United States, Italy and Spain. T cells, B-cell-depleted T cells, or PBMCs supplied cDNA or gDNA.

The CDR3 loop spans 14 amino acids. Trimming stripped 4 bases from V and 3 bases from J, with 13 bases between. Germline assignment: CDR1 SGHVS and CDR2 FNYEAQ. In the source study's methods: For nucleated cells, counts were estimated from reference gene primer amplification. Sequenced by immunoSEQ multiplex PCR; TCRdb stores in-frame clones only, minus some. V, J and clone size are those of that table, while D and trimming were read from the DNA. Of over 150,000 clones in the sample, under 85% are singletons; the top ten hold 3% to 4.5%. In this sample, this clone turned up a few times. The gene calls are TRBV7-6 and TRBJ2-7; D possibly corresponds to TRBD1 (5 bases). The sequencing sample was made of peripheral blood. The receptor was derived from an elderly woman with acute or convalescent COVID-19. CDR3 amino acids: CASSSFGAYYEQYF. The DNA for the CDR3 is TGTGCCAGCAGCTCCTTTGGGGCCTACTACGAGCAGTACTTC. Full variable domain (rest looked up from reference TRBV7-6 and TRBJ2-7): GAGVSQSPRYKVTKRGQDVALRCDPISGHVSLYWYRQALGQGPEFLTYFNYEAQQDKSGLPNDRFSAERPEGSISTLTIQRTEQRDSAMYRCASSSFGAYYEQYFGPGTRLTVT.